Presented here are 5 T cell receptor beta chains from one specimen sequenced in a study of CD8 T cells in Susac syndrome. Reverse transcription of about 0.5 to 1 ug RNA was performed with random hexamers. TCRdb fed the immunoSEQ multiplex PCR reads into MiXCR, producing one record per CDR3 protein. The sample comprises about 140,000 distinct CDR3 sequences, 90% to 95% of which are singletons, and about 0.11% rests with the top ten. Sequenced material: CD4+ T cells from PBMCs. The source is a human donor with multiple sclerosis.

CDR3 sequence (DNA): TGCAGTGCTAGAGATCATGTGGAAGAGCAGTACTTC. Its translation is CSARDHVEEQYF. The V and J genes are TRBV20-1 and TRBJ2-7; D is undetermined. Germline assignment: CDR1 DFQATT and CDR2 SNEGSKA (reference sequence). V lost 0 bases and J lost 7, with 10 bases in between. CDR3 size: 12 residues.

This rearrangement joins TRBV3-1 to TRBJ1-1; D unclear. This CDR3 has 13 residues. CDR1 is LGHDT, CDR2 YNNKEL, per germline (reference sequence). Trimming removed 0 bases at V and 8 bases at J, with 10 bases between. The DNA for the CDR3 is TGTGCCAGCAGCCAAGACCTCGCGGGGGAAGCTTTCTTT. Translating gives CASSQDLAGEAFF.

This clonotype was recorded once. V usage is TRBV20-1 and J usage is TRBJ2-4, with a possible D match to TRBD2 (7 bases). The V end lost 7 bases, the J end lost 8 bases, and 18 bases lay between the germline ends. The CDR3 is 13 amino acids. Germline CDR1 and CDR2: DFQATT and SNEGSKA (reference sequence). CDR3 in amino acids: CSELPTGRDIQYF. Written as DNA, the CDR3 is TGCAGTGAGCTACCAACAGGGAGGGACATTCAGTACTTC.

In DNA, the CDR3 is TGTGCCAGCTCACCAATCCGGGAGAGGGAGACCCAGTACTTC. It codes for CASSPIRERETQYF. The rearrangement links TRBV18 to TRBJ2-5, with D perhaps matching TRBD2 (6 bases). Trimming removed 2 bases at V and 5 bases at J, with 12 bases between. The CDR3 spans 14 residues. Germline CDR1 and CDR2: KGHSH and LQKENI.

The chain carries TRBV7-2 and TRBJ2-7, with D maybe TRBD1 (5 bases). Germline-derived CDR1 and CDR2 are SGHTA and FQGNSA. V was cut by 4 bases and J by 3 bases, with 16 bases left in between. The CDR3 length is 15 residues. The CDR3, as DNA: TGTGCCAGCAGCTCGGCCCCTGGACAAGTCTACGAGCAGTACTTC. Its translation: CASSSAPGQVYEQYF.